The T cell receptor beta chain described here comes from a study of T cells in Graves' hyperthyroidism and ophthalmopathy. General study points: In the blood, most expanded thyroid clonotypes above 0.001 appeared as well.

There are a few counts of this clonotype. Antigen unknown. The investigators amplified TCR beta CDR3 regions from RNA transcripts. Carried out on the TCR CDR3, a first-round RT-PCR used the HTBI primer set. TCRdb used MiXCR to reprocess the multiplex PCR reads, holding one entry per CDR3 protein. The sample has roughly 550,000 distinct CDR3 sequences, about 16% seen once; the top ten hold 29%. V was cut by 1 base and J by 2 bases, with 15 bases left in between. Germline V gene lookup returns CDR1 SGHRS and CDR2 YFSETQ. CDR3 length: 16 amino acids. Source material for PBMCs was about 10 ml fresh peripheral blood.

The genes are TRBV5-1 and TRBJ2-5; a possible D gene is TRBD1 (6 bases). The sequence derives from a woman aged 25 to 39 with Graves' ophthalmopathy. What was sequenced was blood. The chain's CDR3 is CASSLIPGTKQETQYF. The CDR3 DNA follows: TGCGCCAGCAGCTTGATACCCGGGACAAAACAAGAGACCCAGTACTTC.